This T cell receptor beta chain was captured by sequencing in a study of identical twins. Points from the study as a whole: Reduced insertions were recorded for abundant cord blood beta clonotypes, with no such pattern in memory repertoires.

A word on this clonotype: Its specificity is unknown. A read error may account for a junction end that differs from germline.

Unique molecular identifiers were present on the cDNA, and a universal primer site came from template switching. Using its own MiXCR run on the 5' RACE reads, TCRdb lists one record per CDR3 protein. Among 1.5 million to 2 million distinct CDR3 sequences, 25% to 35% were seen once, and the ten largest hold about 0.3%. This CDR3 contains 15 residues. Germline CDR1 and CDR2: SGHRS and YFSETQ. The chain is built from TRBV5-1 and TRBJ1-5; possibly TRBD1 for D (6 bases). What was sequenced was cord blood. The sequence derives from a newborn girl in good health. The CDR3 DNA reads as TGCGCCAACAGCTTGGGTGGCGGGGGCGGCCAGCCCCAGCATTTT. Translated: CANSLGGGGGQPQHF.